This T cell receptor (beta chain) was retrieved from a study of blood T cell repertoires in COVID-19. Study information: Sources were T cells, B-cell-depleted T cells, or PBMCs; the material itself was cDNA or gDNA.

The CDR3 has 16 amino acids. Germline CDR1 and CDR2: LNHNV and YYDKDF (reference sequence). Trimming shortened V by 3 bases and J by 0 bases, and 15 bases separated the two germline ends. In the original workflow: Reference gene primers were amplified, and this amplification served to estimate nucleated cell counts. Libraries were prepared by immunoSEQ multiplex PCR; TCRdb keeps only in-frame clonotypes and omits some of them. The V and J calls and clone size are taken from that table; D and trimming were inferred from the DNA. The table has about 59,000 clones, roughly 85% seen once. The clonotype was recovered from a human donor in a cohort sampled during active COVID-19. The chain joins TRBV15 to TRBJ2-7; tentatively, D is TRBD1 (7 bases). Sequencing was performed on peripheral blood. The CDR3 is CATSSPARDSSYEQYF. DNA of the CDR3: TGTGCCACCAGCAGTCCGGCGCGGGACAGCTCCTACGAGCAGTACTTC.